Listed here is a single TCR beta chain. This record comes from a study of cytomegalovirus exposure and HLA in healthy donors. Germline V gives CDR1 KGHSH, CDR2 LQKENI. Trimming at V came to 3 bases and at J to 7 bases, leaving 11 bases not matched to a gene. The length of the CDR3 is 16 residues. The PCR employed 60 Vbeta primers together with 13 Jbeta primers. TCRdb keeps only in-frame clones here, not all; method: immunoSEQ multiplex PCR. The sample includes some 140,000 clones, about three quarters seen only once; the top ten take under 2%. This sequence originates from a female donor in good health and CMV-seropositive. This chain links TRBV18 with TRBJ1-4; TRBD1 matches at 7 bases. Sequenced sample: PBMCs. The CDR3 loop reads CASSPSLQGLAEKLFF. CDR3 DNA sequence: TGTGCCAGCTCACCCTCATTACAGGGGCTGGCTGAAAAACTGTTTTTT.